Each of the 8 T cell receptor beta chains below was sequenced from the same sample in a study of T cell responses to AZD1222 COVID-19 vaccine. The table came from immunoSEQ multiplex PCR; TCRdb's copy has only in-frame clones and leaves some out. Of under 120,000 clones in the sample, roughly 85% were seen once. The source material was peripheral blood, sampled 28 days after the second AZD1222 dose. The receptors derive from an adult who received the AZD1222 COVID-19 vaccine.

This sequence joins TRBV30 and TRBJ2-1; 10 bases align to TRBD2. V shed 3 bases, J shed 3 bases, and the junction held 29 bases outside the gene matches. Germline CDR1 GTSNPN, CDR2 SVGIG (reference sequence). This CDR3 region has 23 residues. Here the CDR3 reads CAWRALGASGRLKGEEGYNEQFF. The DNA of the CDR3 is TGTGCCTGGAGGGCCCTAGGGGCTAGCGGGAGACTTAAGGGAGAGGAGGGCTACAATGAGCAGTTCTTC.

This chain connects TRBV7-9 to TRBJ2-7; unclear D gene. The germline CDR1 and CDR2 sequences are SEHNR and FQNEAQ (reference sequence). With 5 bases removed from V and 1 base from J, the gap between germline ends came to 12 bases. The CDR3 has 14 amino acids. CDR3 protein: CASSLAAYSYEQYF. The DNA of the CDR3 is TGTGCCAGCAGCCTGGCGGCCTATTCCTACGAGCAGTACTTC.

This clone was picked up one time. The J gene is TRBJ2-1, the V gene TRBV4-1; D may be TRBD2 (6 bases). CDR3 size: 13 residues. The V end lost 1 base, the J end lost 9 bases, and 10 bases lay between the germline ends. CDR1 is MGHRA, CDR2 YSYEKL, per germline. CDR3: CASSQVSSGEQFF. In DNA, the CDR3 is TGCGCCAGCAGCCAAGTAAGTAGCGGTGAGCAGTTCTTC.

The V call is TRBV5-6, the J call TRBJ2-5, with D uncertain. The CDR3 loop spans 13 amino acids. In germline, CDR1 is SGHDT, CDR2 YYEEEE. The V end was cut by 4 bases, the J end by 5 bases, with 12 bases between. The CDR3 bases are TGTGCCAGCAGCCCCCCTCTCCACGAGACCCAGTACTTC. Protein sequence: CASSPPLHETQYF.

The chain couples TRBV9 to TRBJ1-1; the D is unclear. CDR1 and CDR2 (germline): SGDLS, YYNGEE. The CDR3 runs to 12 residues. The germline V and J ends were trimmed by 0 bases and 8 bases, with 8 bases remaining between them. CDR3 region: CASSVVRREAFF. The CDR3 DNA reads TGTGCCAGCAGCGTAGTCCGGAGGGAAGCTTTCTTT.

The CDR3 DNA reads as TGTGCCAGCTCACCACAGGGGGCCGGGGAGCTGTTTTTT. It yields the protein CASSPQGAGELFF. This rearrangement joins TRBV18 to TRBJ2-2, with D possibly matching TRBD1 (6 bases). Germline V lookup: CDR1 KGHSH, CDR2 LQKENI. V dropped 1 base and J dropped 6 bases, with 6 bases sitting between them. CDR3 length equals 13 residues.

DNA of the CDR3: TGCGCCAGCAGTGATTTCTCTGGCCAGCCAGCTTTCTTT. Translation: CASSDFSGQPAFF. The V and J genes are TRBV10-1 and TRBJ1-1; D is uncertain. The CDR3 covers 13 residues. Germline V CDR1 and CDR2: WNHNN, SYGVQD (reference sequence). With 3 bases removed from V and 10 bases from J, the gap between germline ends came to 15 bases.

In its sample, this clone was seen a few times. The V call is TRBV30, the J call TRBJ1-6, with D tentatively TRBD1 (5 bases). Trimming cost V 2 bases and J 10 bases, with 21 bases left between them. The V gene's germline CDR1 is GTSNPN and CDR2 SVGIG (reference sequence). This CDR3 comprises 16 residues. In nucleotides, the CDR3 is TGTGCCTGGAGTATAACCCCCCAGGGTATGGGGTCACCCCTCCACTTT. This encodes CAWSITPQGMGSPLHF. The full variable domain, completed using reference TRBV30 and TRBJ1-6, is SQTIHQWPATLVQPVGSPLSLECTVEGTSNPNLYWYRQAAGRGLQLLFYSVGIGQISSEVPQNLSASRPQDRQFILSSKKLLLSDSGFYLCAWSITPQGMGSPLHFGNGTRLTVT.